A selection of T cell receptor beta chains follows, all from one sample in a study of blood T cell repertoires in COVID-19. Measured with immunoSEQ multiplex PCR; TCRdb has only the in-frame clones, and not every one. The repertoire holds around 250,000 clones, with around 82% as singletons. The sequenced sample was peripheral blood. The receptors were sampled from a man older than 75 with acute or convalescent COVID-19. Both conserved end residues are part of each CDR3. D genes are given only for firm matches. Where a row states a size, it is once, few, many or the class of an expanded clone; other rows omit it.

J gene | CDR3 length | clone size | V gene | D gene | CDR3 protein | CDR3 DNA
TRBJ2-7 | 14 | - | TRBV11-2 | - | CASSPDNLSLEQYF | TGTGCCAGCAGCCCAGACAACCTCTCCCTTGAGCAGTACTTC
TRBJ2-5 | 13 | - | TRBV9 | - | CASSVAQVETQYF | TGTGCCAGCAGCGTAGCCCAGGTCGAGACCCAGTACTTC
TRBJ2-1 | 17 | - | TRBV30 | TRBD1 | CAWSDLTGARLYNEQFF | TGTGCCTGGAGCGATCTGACAGGGGCTAGGTTGTACAATGAGCAGTTCTTC
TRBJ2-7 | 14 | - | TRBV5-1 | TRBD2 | CASSYGLAGAEQYF | TGCGCCAGCAGCTATGGACTAGCGGGGGCCGAGCAGTACTTC
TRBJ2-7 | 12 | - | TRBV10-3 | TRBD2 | CAVTSGTDEQYF | TGTGCCGTGACTAGCGGGACAGACGAGCAGTACTTC
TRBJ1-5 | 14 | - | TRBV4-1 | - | CASSREGRNQPQHF | TGCGCCAGCAGTCGGGAGGGGCGCAATCAGCCCCAGCATTTT
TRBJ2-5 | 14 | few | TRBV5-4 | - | CASSPGPGEETQYF | TGTGCCAGCAGCCCGGGACCGGGGGAAGAGACCCAGTACTTC
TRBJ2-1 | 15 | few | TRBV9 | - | CASSSGASSYNEQFF | TGTGCCAGCAGCTCAGGGGCGAGCTCCTACAATGAGCAGTTCTTC
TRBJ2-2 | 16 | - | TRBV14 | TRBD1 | CASSQEQGVSTGELFF | TGTGCCAGCAGCCAAGAACAGGGGGTGAGCACCGGGGAGCTGTTTTTT
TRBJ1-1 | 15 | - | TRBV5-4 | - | CASSLDPGMNTEAFF | TGTGCCAGCAGCTTGGATCCAGGGATGAACACTGAAGCTTTCTTT
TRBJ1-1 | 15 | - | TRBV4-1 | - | CASSQDLGGITEAFF | TGCGCCAGCAGCCAAGACTTGGGGGGAATCACTGAAGCTTTCTTT
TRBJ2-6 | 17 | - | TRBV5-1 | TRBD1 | CASSSGQGNSGANVLTF | TGCGCCAGCAGCTCGGGACAGGGAAACTCTGGGGCCAACGTCCTGACTTTC
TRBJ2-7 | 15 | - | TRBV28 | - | CASSGKMRNSYEQYF | TGTGCCAGCAGCGGTAAGATGAGAAACTCCTACGAGCAGTACTTC
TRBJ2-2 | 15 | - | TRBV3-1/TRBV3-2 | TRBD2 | CASSPAGVGTGELFF | TGTGCCAGCAGCCCAGCGGGAGTGGGGACCGGGGAGCTGTTTTTT
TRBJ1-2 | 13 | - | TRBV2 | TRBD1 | CASSEVGGAGYTF | TGTGCCAGCAGTGAAGTAGGGGGCGCGGGCTACACCTTC
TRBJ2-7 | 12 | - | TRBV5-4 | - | CASSLNTYEQYF | TGTGCCAGCAGCTTAAACACGTACGAGCAGTACTTC
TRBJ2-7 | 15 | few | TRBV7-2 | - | CASSLDGTVAYEQYF | TGTGCCAGCAGCTTAGACGGGACTGTAGCCTACGAGCAGTACTTC
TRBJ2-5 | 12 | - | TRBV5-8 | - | CASSPRRETQYF | TGTGCCAGCAGCCCGCGCCGGGAGACCCAGTACTTC
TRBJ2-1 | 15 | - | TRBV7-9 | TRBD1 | CASSLGTGIKNEQFF | TGTGCCAGCAGCTTAGGGACAGGGATTAAAAATGAGCAGTTCTTC
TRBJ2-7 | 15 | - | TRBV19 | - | CASSLGDPRSYEQYF | TGTGCCAGTAGCCTCGGGGATCCAAGGTCCTACGAGCAGTACTTC
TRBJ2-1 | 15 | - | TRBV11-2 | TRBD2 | CASTRGRGIYNEQFF | TGTGCCAGCACCCGAGGGAGGGGAATTTACAATGAGCAGTTCTTC
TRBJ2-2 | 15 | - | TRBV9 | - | CASSVEQGATGELFF | TGTGCCAGCAGCGTAGAACAGGGAGCCACCGGGGAGCTGTTTTTT
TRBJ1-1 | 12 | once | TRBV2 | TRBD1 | CASIRGYTEAFF | TGTGCCAGCATCAGGGGGTACACTGAAGCTTTCTTT
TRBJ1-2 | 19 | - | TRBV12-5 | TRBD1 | CASGLELPVTGGPNYGYTF | TGTGCTAGTGGTTTGGAACTCCCAGTAACAGGGGGACCTAACTATGGCTACACCTTC
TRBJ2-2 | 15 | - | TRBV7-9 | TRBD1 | CASSTGTGVTGELFF | TGTGCCAGCAGTACCGGGACAGGAGTCACCGGGGAGCTGTTTTTT
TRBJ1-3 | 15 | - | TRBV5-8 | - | CASSLGQYSGNTIYF | TGTGCCAGCAGCTTAGGACAGTACTCTGGAAACACCATATATTTT
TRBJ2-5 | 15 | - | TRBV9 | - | CASSPRRGLQETQYF | TGTGCCAGCAGCCCTCGGCGGGGGCTACAAGAGACCCAGTACTTC
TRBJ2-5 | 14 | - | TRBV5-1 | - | CASSLAGAEETQYF | TGCGCCAGCAGCTTGGCCGGAGCTGAAGAGACCCAGTACTTC
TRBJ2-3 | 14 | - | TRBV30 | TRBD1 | CAWRRGQSTDTQYF | TGTGCCTGGAGAAGGGGACAGAGCACAGATACGCAGTATTTT
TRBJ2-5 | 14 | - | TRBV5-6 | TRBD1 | CASSLGPGGETQYF | TGTGCCAGCAGCTTGGGCCCAGGGGGAGAGACCCAGTACTTC
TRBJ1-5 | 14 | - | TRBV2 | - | CASSEATERNPQHF | TGTGCCAGCAGTGAAGCGACGGAGCGGAATCCCCAGCATTTT
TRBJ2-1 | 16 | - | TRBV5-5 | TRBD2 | CASSLQGLARYNEQFF | TGTGCCAGCAGCCTCCAGGGACTAGCTCGGTACAATGAGCAGTTCTTC
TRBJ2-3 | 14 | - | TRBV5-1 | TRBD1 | CASSMGQGTDTQYF | TGCGCCAGCAGCATGGGACAGGGCACAGATACGCAGTATTTT
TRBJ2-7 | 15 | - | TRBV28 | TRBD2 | CASSIRTSGRVAQYF | TGTGCCAGCAGTATCCGGACTAGCGGGAGGGTGGCGCAGTACTTC
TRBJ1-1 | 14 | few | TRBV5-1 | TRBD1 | CASSQMRQGTEAFF | TGCGCCAGCAGCCAAATGAGACAGGGTACTGAAGCTTTCTTT
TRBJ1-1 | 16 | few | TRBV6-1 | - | CASSENGRQLNTEAFF | TGTGCCAGCAGTGAAAATGGTAGACAGCTGAACACTGAAGCTTTCTTT
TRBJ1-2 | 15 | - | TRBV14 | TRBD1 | CASSQKRTGRDGYTF | TGTGCCAGCAGCCAGAAGAGGACAGGGAGAGATGGCTACACCTTC
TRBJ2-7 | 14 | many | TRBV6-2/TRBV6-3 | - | CASSYNRDYYEQYF | TGTGCCAGCAGTTACAACAGGGACTACTACGAGCAGTACTTC
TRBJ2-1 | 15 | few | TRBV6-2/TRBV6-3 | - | CASSYKGRGRGEQFF | TGTGCCAGCAGTTACAAAGGGCGAGGCAGGGGTGAGCAGTTCTTC